What follows are 32 T cell receptor beta chains derived from one specimen sequenced in a study of regulatory T cells in long-lasting Graves disease. Time point in this sample: newly diagnosed GD, antithyroid drugs for less than 3 months. Preparation of the TCR library used RNA extracted from PBMCs. Construction of the TCR beta libraries employed iRepertoire HTBI primers in conjunction with Arm-PCR of CDR3 regions. Via MiXCR, TCRdb re-called the multiplex PCR reads, giving one row per CDR3 protein. The table lists 350,000 to 500,000 distinct CDR3 sequences, around 17% of them singletons. These data also formed part of another study, on T cells in Graves' hyperthyroidism and ophthalmopathy.

The material sequenced was peripheral blood mononuclear cells (PBMCs), taken at new diagnosis, from a patient treated with antithyroid drugs. These receptors all stem from a woman between 25 and 40 years old with Graves disease.

Only a few counts were recorded for this clonotype. The chain employs TRBV6-2 or TRBV6-3 and TRBJ1-1; D gene ambiguous. V was clipped by 7 bases and J by 4 bases, with 10 bases between them. CDR1 MNHEY and CDR2 SVGEGT come from the germline V gene. The CDR3 consists of 12 residues. The CDR3 loop is CASIPNLTEAFF. In DNA form, the CDR3 reads TGTGCCAGCATTCCTAATCTCACTGAAGCTTTCTTT.

This clonotype was counted many times. V is TRBV18 and J is TRBJ1-5; the match to TRBD1 covers 7 bases. The CDR3 length is 14 residues. Germline V gene lookup returns CDR1 KGHSH and CDR2 LQKENI. V was clipped by 3 bases and J by 4 bases; unmatched bases: 3. CDR3 residues: CASSPGQSNQPQHF. The CDR3, as DNA: TGTGCCAGCTCACCGGGACAGTCTAATCAGCCCCAGCATTTT.

The sample holds many counts of this clonotype. This chain uses TRBV20-1 with TRBJ2-2; D possibly corresponds to TRBD2 (6 bases). The CDR3 is 14 residues long. V lost 3 bases to trimming and J lost 7 bases, with 15 bases between them. Germline CDR1 is DFQATT and CDR2 is SNEGSKA (reference sequence). The CDR3, as DNA: TGCAGTGCTAGGCGGGACTCCTTTGACGGGGAGCTGTTTTTT. Translation: CSARRDSFDGELFF.

The chain recombines TRBV7-9 with TRBJ2-1, with 9 bases matching TRBD2. The CDR3 runs 16 residues. Trimming removed 2 bases from V and 4 bases from J; junction bases left unmatched: 6. Germline V gene lookup returns CDR1 SEHNR and CDR2 FQNEAQ (reference sequence). The CDR3 nucleotides read TGTGCCAGCAGCTTAAGGGCTAGCGGGAATTACAATGAGCAGTTCTTC. Amino acid sequence: CASSLRASGNYNEQFF.

About this clonotype itself: A read error may be the cause here, since a much bigger clone is one base away. The V and J genes are TRBV7-6 and TRBJ2-5; D is perhaps TRBD1 or TRBD2 (5 bases each). The CDR3 consists of 16 residues. From germline, CDR1 is SGHVS and CDR2 FNYEAQ. Here the CDR3 DNA reads TGTGTCAGCAGCTCACCGGGACGGAGGACGGCAGAGACCCAGTACTTC. Translating it yields CVSSSPGRRTAETQYF.

The sample holds many counts of this clonotype. V gene TRBV18 combines with J gene TRBJ2-7; D is unresolved. The CDR3 runs 13 residues. The germline CDR1 and CDR2 sequences are KGHSH and LQKENI. The ends were cut back, 0 bases at V and 1 base at J, with 4 bases in the middle. The CDR3 DNA sequence: TGTGCCAGCTCACCACCGCAGTCCTACGAGCAGTACTTC. The encoded protein is CASSPPQSYEQYF.

This rearrangement joins TRBV6-2 or TRBV6-3 to TRBJ2-1; 10 bases fit TRBD2. The length of the CDR3 is 16 residues. V shed 5 bases and J 2 bases; nucleotides not matched to a gene: 6. Germline V CDR1 and CDR2: MNHEY, SVGEGT. The CDR3: CASSPRGTSAYNEQFF. CDR3 nucleotides: TGTGCCAGCAGTCCGAGGGGGACTAGCGCCTACAATGAGCAGTTCTTC.

This clonotype appeared a few times. Being one base from a much bigger clone, this may be a read error. This rearrangement joins TRBV11-2 to TRBJ1-1; no clear D. This CDR3 is 15 amino acids long. Trimming removed 4 bases from V and 0 bases from J, with 12 bases in between. Per germline, CDR1 SGHAT and CDR2 FQNNGV. DNA of the CDR3: TGTGCCAGCAGCTCTACCAGGTCCATGAACACTGAAGCTTTCTTT. Its protein product is CASSSTRSMNTEAFF.

This clonotype was seen only a few times. V and J are TRBV27 and TRBJ2-1; 7 bases align to TRBD1. The CDR3 is made up of 15 amino acids. Germline CDR1 is MNHEY and CDR2 is SMNVEV (reference sequence). With V trimmed by 6 bases and J by 1 base, 6 bases remained unmatched. CDR3 amino acids: CASRDRPVSYNEQFF. CDR3 bases: TGTGCCAGCAGGGACAGGCCCGTGTCCTACAATGAGCAGTTCTTC.

This clonotype was seen a few times. The chain uses TRBV19 and TRBJ2-2, with D possibly TRBD1 on 6 matching bases. Germline V CDR1 and CDR2: LNHDA, SQIVND (reference sequence). Trimming took off 7 bases at V and 1 base at J, with 10 bases between the two ends. This CDR3 has 14 residues. CDR3 sequence reads: CASKETGNTGELFF. CDR3 DNA: TGTGCCAGTAAGGAGACAGGGAACACCGGGGAGCTGTTTTTT.

Ten or more counts support this clonotype. The chain employs TRBV18 and TRBJ2-7; no reliable D call. Trimming pared 6 bases from V and 2 bases from J, leaving 14 bases between. Germline values: CDR1 KGHSH, CDR2 LQKENI. The CDR3 covers 14 residues. In DNA, the CDR3 is TGTGCCAGCTCCCCGTCCACTGATCCCTACGAGCAGTACTTC. This gives the protein CASSPSTDPYEQYF.

This clonotype was recorded many times. The chain links TRBV29-1 to TRBJ2-1; a weak D match, TRBD2 (5 bases). Trimming cost V 1 base and J 10 bases, with 8 bases left between them. The CDR3 runs 11 residues. Germline values: CDR1 SQVTM, CDR2 ANQGSEA. The CDR3 protein is CSVEGSGEQFF. In nucleotides, the CDR3 is TGCAGCGTTGAAGGCAGCGGCGAGCAGTTCTTC.

This clonotype was observed many times. The V call is TRBV14, the J call TRBJ1-1; D is perhaps TRBD1 (6 bases). The CDR3 has 15 residues. Germline V CDR1 and CDR2: SGHDN, FVKESK. Trimming removed 2 bases from V and 7 bases from J, with 17 bases in between. The DNA of the CDR3 is TGTGCCAGCAGCCAACTAGGGACACCTACCTATGAAGCTTTCTTT. Translated: CASSQLGTPTYEAFF.

Only a few counts were recorded for this clonotype. A read error may account for a junction end that differs from germline. V and J are TRBV7-6 and TRBJ2-7, with D maybe TRBD2 (6 bases). The V gene's germline CDR1 is SGHVS and CDR2 FNYEAQ. The CDR3 length is 16 residues. The CDR3 is CASSLGAGTQSYKQHF. For the CDR3, the DNA is TGTGCCAGCAGCTTAGGGGCCGGGACTCAGAGCTACAAGCAGCACTTC. Variable domain in full (rest from reference TRBV7-6 and TRBJ2-7): GAGVSQSPRYKVTKRGQDVALRCDPISGHVSLYWYRQALGQGPEFLTYFNYEAQQDKSGLPNDRFSAERPEGSISTLTIQRTEQRDSAMYRCASSLGAGTQSYKQHFGPGTRLTVT.

This clonotype was observed many times. V gene TRBV9 combines with J gene TRBJ1-1; 7 bases match TRBD1. CDR3 length: 13 amino acids. Germline V CDR1 and CDR2: SGDLS, YYNGEE. The V gene end was trimmed by 3 bases and the J gene end by 8 bases; junction bases not matched to a gene: 7. In nucleotides, the CDR3 is TGTGCCAGCAGCGCGCGACAGGGCCAAGAAGCTTTCTTT. Translation gives CASSARQGQEAFF.

There are many counts of this clonotype. J is TRBJ1-1 and V is TRBV11-2, with a tentative D call TRBD1 (5 bases). The CDR3 is 12 amino acids. The germline V gene encodes CDR1 SGHAT and CDR2 FQNNGV. Trimming took off 3 bases at V and 6 bases at J, with 8 bases between the two ends. Here the CDR3 reads CASSLRQPEAFF. CDR3 nucleotide sequence: TGTGCCAGCAGCTTGAGACAGCCTGAAGCTTTCTTT.

At least ten counts were recorded for this clonotype. V is TRBV12-3 or TRBV12-4 and J is TRBJ2-7, with D perhaps given as TRBD1 or TRBD2 (5 bases each). CDR3 length: 14 residues. V was trimmed by 2 bases and J by 5 bases, leaving 13 bases between them. The chain's CDR3 is CASSLTQGPHEQYF. CDR3 nucleotides: TGTGCCAGCAGTTTAACCCAGGGACCCCACGAGCAGTACTTC.

This clonotype was recorded at least ten times. CDR3 in amino acids: CASILSVRDRNEQFF. CDR3 nucleotides: TGTGCCAGCATCCTTTCAGTTCGGGATAGGAATGAGCAGTTCTTC. The chain joins TRBV2 to TRBJ2-1, with a possible D match to TRBD2 (5 bases). Trimming took off 7 bases at V and 7 bases at J, with 20 bases between the two ends. The germline CDR1 and CDR2 sequences are SNHLY and FYNNEI. CDR3 length equals 15 residues.

A remark on this clonotype: With a much larger clone just one base away, this may be a read error. The V gene is TRBV5-1, the J gene TRBJ2-7; 8 positions match TRBD1. The CDR3 consists of 15 residues. The V gene end was trimmed by 1 base and the J gene end by 6 bases; junction bases not matched to a gene: 9. Germline V gene sequence: CDR1 SGHRS, CDR2 YFSETQ. The CDR3 bases are TGCGCCAGCAGCTTGTCGCAGGGGGCGAAGAGCGAGCAGTACTTC. It specifies CASSLSQGAKSEQYF.

In its sample, this clonotype was seen many times. The V gene is TRBV20-1, the J gene TRBJ2-5; 11 nucleotides align to TRBD1. V was clipped by 6 bases and J by 3 bases; unmatched bases: 9. Germline values: CDR1 DFQATT, CDR2 SNEGSKA (reference sequence). The CDR3 length is 15 residues. This chain's CDR3 is CSAPRGQGVEETQYF. CDR3 in DNA: TGCAGTGCCCCCCGGGGACAGGGGGTAGAAGAGACCCAGTACTTC.

This clonotype was counted many times. This chain uses TRBV11-2 with TRBJ2-3, with D perhaps TRBD2 (6 bases). Germline V gene data show CDR1 as SGHAT and CDR2 as FQNNGV. Between the trimmed V and J ends, which lost 1 base and 5 bases, there was a span of 13 bases. The length of the CDR3 is 15 residues. The CDR3 DNA reads as TGTGCCAGCAGCTTAGGCACCCGGAGGGAAGATACGCAGTATTTT. This codes for CASSLGTRREDTQYF. The whole variable domain, filled in from reference TRBV11-2 and TRBJ2-3, reads EAGVAQSPRYKIIEKRQSVAFWCNPISGHATLYWYQQILGQGPKLLIQFQNNGVVDDSQLPKDRFSAERLKGVDSTLKIQPAKLEDSAVYLCASSLGTRREDTQYFGPGTRLTVL.

This clonotype has at least ten counts. The chain recombines TRBV27 with TRBJ2-1; perhaps TRBD2 as D (8 bases). CDR1 MNHEY and CDR2 SMNVEV come from the germline V gene (reference sequence). V lost 6 bases and J lost 7, with 19 bases in between. The CDR3 contains 15 residues. CDR3 coding DNA: TGTGCCAGCAGATCCGGACTAGCAGGGGGGAATGAGCAGTTCTTC. Translating gives CASRSGLAGGNEQFF.

This clonotype was counted only a few times. J is TRBJ2-1 and V is TRBV28; 8 nucleotides align to TRBD2. This CDR3 has 15 residues. The J segment lost 10 bases and the V segment lost 5 bases, leaving 13 bases of the junction unmatched. Germline-derived CDR1 and CDR2 are MDHEN and SYDVKM. CDR3 sequence reads: CASSPEFLAGREQFF. The CDR3 bases are TGTGCCAGCAGTCCCGAATTTCTAGCGGGTAGGGAGCAGTTCTTC.

The chain employs TRBV7-2 and TRBJ2-2; 7 bases map to TRBD1. The CDR3 is 17 residues long. Losses at the gene ends were 8 bases for V and 3 bases for J; bases not matched to a gene: 15. Germline V CDR1 and CDR2: SGHTA, FQGNSA. In nucleotides, the CDR3 is TGTGCCAGCGCCTGGCCCCTGGGACAGAGTCACACCGGGGAGCTGTTTTTT. Its protein is CASAWPLGQSHTGELFF.

This clonotype showed up many times. This sequence joins TRBV20-1 and TRBJ2-2, with TRBD1 matching 8 bases. V lost 6 bases, J lost 3 bases, and 6 bases stayed unmatched. Germline lookup yields CDR1 DFQATT and CDR2 SNEGSKA (reference sequence). The CDR3 is 14 residues long. CDR3 residues: CSANRQGYTGELFF. CDR3 nucleotide sequence: TGCAGTGCAAATAGACAGGGGTACACCGGGGAGCTGTTTTTT.

The table lists this clonotype with many counts. The chain couples TRBV6-5 to TRBJ1-3; maybe TRBD1 (5 bases). This CDR3 contains 17 residues. V was clipped by 3 bases and J by 0 bases, with 15 bases between them. Per the germline V gene, CDR1 is MNHEY and CDR2 is SVGAGI. The CDR3 spells CASSYVYTGVSGNTIYF. CDR3 DNA: TGTGCCAGCAGTTATGTTTATACAGGAGTCTCTGGAAACACCATATATTTT.

This clonotype was detected a few times. V usage is TRBV6-9 and J usage is TRBJ2-5; 10 nucleotides agree with TRBD2. Germline CDR1 reads MNHGY; CDR2 reads SVAAGI. This CDR3 has 16 amino acids. V dropped 3 bases and J dropped 5; count of bases not matched to a gene: 9. The chain's CDR3 is CASSYGPAGGPETQYF. The CDR3 region has the DNA TGTGCCAGCAGTTACGGGCCAGCGGGAGGGCCGGAGACCCAGTACTTC.

The chain has TRBV19 and TRBJ2-7; 9 positions agree with TRBD1. V was pared by 1 base and J by 6 bases, with 10 bases of the junction left unmatched. The CDR3 extends over 16 amino acids. Germline V gives CDR1 LNHDA, CDR2 SQIVND (reference sequence). The CDR3: CASSIGRGTGLLEQYF. The CDR3 DNA reads TGTGCCAGTAGTATAGGCCGCGGGACAGGGTTGCTCGAGCAGTACTTC.

V is TRBV5-1 and J is TRBJ1-1; TRBD1 matches 7 bases. The V gene end was trimmed by 4 bases and the J gene end by 5 bases; junction bases not matched to a gene: 8. The CDR3 totals 14 residues. Germline V gene lookup returns CDR1 SGHRS and CDR2 YFSETQ. CDR3 amino acids: CASSEGAGRTEAFF. The CDR3, as DNA: TGCGCCAGCAGCGAGGGGGCAGGCAGAACTGAAGCTTTCTTT.

The chain has TRBV7-9 and TRBJ1-1, with a weak D call TRBD1 (6 bases). The CDR3 consists of 16 residues. Germline-derived CDR1 and CDR2 are SEHNR and FQNEAQ (reference sequence). V lost 6 bases to trimming and J lost 0 bases, with 17 bases between them. The CDR3 reads CASRFPGASLNTEAFF. CDR3 nucleotide sequence: TGTGCCAGCAGGTTCCCGGGGGCGAGCTTGAACACTGAAGCTTTCTTT.

This clonotype was counted a few times. The chain employs TRBV12-3 or TRBV12-4 and TRBJ2-7; tentative D call: TRBD2 (6 bases). V was cut by 6 bases and J by 2 bases, with 17 bases left in between. The CDR3 has 15 residues. CDR3 coding DNA: TGTGCCAGCAGGACCGGCGGGATGCCTACCTACGAGCAGTACTTC. Its translation is CASRTGGMPTYEQYF.

This clonotype was picked up many times. The chain combines TRBV2 with TRBJ2-2; the match to TRBD1 covers 9 bases. This CDR3 has 15 residues. The V and J ends lost 4 bases and 7 bases, in that order; junction bases with no gene match: 7. Germline CDR1 is SNHLY and CDR2 is FYNNEI. The CDR3 is CASSAWDRANGELFF. CDR3 bases: TGTGCCAGCAGTGCCTGGGACAGGGCGAACGGGGAGCTGTTTTTT.